This T cell receptor beta chain was identified during a study of blood T cell repertoires in COVID-19. Membership in each cohort depended on participant-reported clinical history. Before being deemed recovered, Cohort 3 donors had two negative PCRs, clearance, or symptom resolution. The V and J ends lost 3 bases and 6 bases respectively, with 15 bases between them. The CDR3 has 15 amino acids. Germline CDR1 SNHLY, CDR2 FYNNEI. As handled by the study authors: Cell counts per sample came from amplifying reference gene primers. Sequenced by immunoSEQ multiplex PCR; TCRdb stores in-frame clones only, minus some. V, J and clone size are taken as reported in that table, and D and trimming were inferred from the DNA itself. The sample has some 400,000 clones; roughly nine tenths are singletons.

The sequenced sample consisted of PBMCs or T cells enriched from blood (not recorded which). The V call is TRBV2, the J call TRBJ1-5; D gene unclear. The clonotype originates from a woman younger than 45 who had recovered from COVID-19. The CDR3 sequence is CASSDPGTSSQPQHF. CDR3 coding DNA: TGTGCCAGCAGTGACCCAGGCACCTCGAGTCAGCCCCAGCATTTT.